Shown below are 5 T cell receptor beta chains from a single sample sequenced in a study of T cells in localized non-small cell lung cancer (dated by TCRdb to 2019 to 2021). Libraries were made using the immunoSEQ multiplex PCR assay. This immuneACCESS table, as held by TCRdb, lists in-frame sequences with V and J called but not all clones. Of the missing ones, under half trace to an unresolved V gene in checked studies; the others have no known cause. The table for this sample lists some 27,000 clones; approximately 90% of them were counted only once. The ten largest clones represent approximately 3% of the sample. Sequences were derived from peripheral blood, sampled before any cancer treatment. The receptors were gathered from a woman between 18 and 50 years old with stage I lung adenocarcinoma.

CDR3 protein: CATSRVYSLYSNQPQHF. In nucleotides, the CDR3 is TGTGCCACCAGCAGAGTCTACAGCTTATATAGCAATCAGCCCCAGCATTTT. V usage is TRBV15 and J usage is TRBJ1-5; D gene unclear. Trimming stripped 1 base from V and 0 bases from J, with 13 bases between. Germline-derived CDR1 and CDR2 are LNHNV and YYDKDF (reference sequence). This CDR3 comprises 17 residues. The complete variable domain, with remaining parts taken from reference TRBV15 and TRBJ1-5, reads DAMVIQNPRYQVTQFGKPVTLSCSQTLNHNVMYWYQQKSSQAPKLLFHYYDKDFNNEADTPDNFQSRRPNTSFCFLDIRSPGLGDTAMYLCATSRVYSLYSNQPQHFGDGTRLSIL.

The V gene is TRBV30, the J gene TRBJ1-1; the D is unclear. The CDR3 covers 11 residues. V shed 0 bases and J shed 7 bases, with 6 bases lying between them. Germline V gene lookup returns CDR1 GTSNPN and CDR2 SVGIG (reference sequence). The CDR3 sequence: CAWSVRSEAFF. The CDR3 DNA reads as TGTGCCTGGAGTGTACGCAGTGAAGCTTTCTTT.

The chain uses TRBV13 and TRBJ2-7; D is possibly TRBD1 (5 bases). In germline, CDR1 is PRHDT, CDR2 FYEKMQ (reference sequence). CDR3 length: 13 residues. V lost 0 bases to trimming and J lost 3 bases, with 6 bases between them. This CDR3 is CASSLGQGYEQYF. CDR3 sequence (DNA): TGTGCCAGCAGCTTAGGGCAGGGCTACGAGCAGTACTTC. Looking up the rest from reference TRBV13 and TRBJ2-7 gives the full variable domain: AAGVIQSPRHLIKEKRETATLKCYPIPRHDTVYWYQQGPGQDPQFLISFYEKMQSDKGSIPDRFSAQQFSDYHSELNMSSLELGDSALYFCASSLGQGYEQYFGPGTRLTVT.

The CDR3 sequence is CATSILRGQGVDTQYF. The CDR3, as DNA: TGTGCCACCAGCATTCTTCGGGGACAGGGGGTGGATACGCAGTATTTT. V and J are TRBV15 and TRBJ2-3, with 11 bases lining up with TRBD1. V lost 4 bases and J lost 6; bases outside the gene matches: 9. Germline CDR1 reads LNHNV; CDR2 reads YYDKDF (reference sequence). CDR3 size: 16 residues.

The chain has TRBV5-5 and TRBJ1-1; D might be TRBD1 (6 bases). The CDR3 sequence is 15 residues long. CDR1 is SGHKS and CDR2 is YYEKEE in the germline V gene (reference sequence). The germline V and J ends were trimmed by 1 base and 3 bases, with 13 bases remaining between them. CDR3 in amino acids: CASSLSLGGYTEAFF. In DNA, the CDR3 is TGTGCCAGCAGCTTGTCTTTGGGGGGCTACACTGAAGCTTTCTTT. Based on the CDR3 plus reference TRBV5-5 and TRBJ1-1, the full variable domain is DAGVTQSPTHLIKTRGQQVTLRCSPISGHKSVSWYQQVLGQGPQFIFQYYEKEERGRGNFPDRFSARQFPNYSSELNVNALLLGDSALYLCASSLSLGGYTEAFFGQGTRLTVV.